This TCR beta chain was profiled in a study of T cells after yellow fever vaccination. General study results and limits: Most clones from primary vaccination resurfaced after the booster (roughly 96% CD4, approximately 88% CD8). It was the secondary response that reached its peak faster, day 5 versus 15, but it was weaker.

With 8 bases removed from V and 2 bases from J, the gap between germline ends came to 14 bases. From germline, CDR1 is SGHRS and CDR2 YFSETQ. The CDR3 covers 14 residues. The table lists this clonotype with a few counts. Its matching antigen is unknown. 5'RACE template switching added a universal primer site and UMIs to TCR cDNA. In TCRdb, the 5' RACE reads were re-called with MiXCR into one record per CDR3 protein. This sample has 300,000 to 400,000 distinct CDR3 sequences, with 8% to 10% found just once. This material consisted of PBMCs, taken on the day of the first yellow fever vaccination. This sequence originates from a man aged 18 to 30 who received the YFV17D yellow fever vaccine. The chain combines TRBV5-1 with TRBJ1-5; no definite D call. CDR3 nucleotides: TGCGCCAGACCCCAGTTCCGGGGCAATCAGCCCCAGCATTTT. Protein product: CARPQFRGNQPQHF.